This T cell receptor beta chain derives from a study of molecular identifiers for immune sequencing clone quantification. Each CDR3 protein gets one entry after TCRdb re-called the PCR reads with MiXCR. The sample has tens of thousands of distinct CDR3 sequences; approximately 18% are singletons. This clonotype was counted at least ten times. The sample taken for sequencing was naive CD8+ T cells from blood, with Jurkat cell RNA spiked in. Subset denoted: FACS-sorted CD8+CD4-CCR7+CD45RA+ naive T cells. The receptor's source is a human donor in good health. Some libraries in this study had Jurkat cell RNA spiked in.

CDR3 in amino acids: CASRDPGELFF. As DNA, the CDR3 is TGTGCCAGCAGAGATCCCGGGGAGCTGTTTTTT. V usage is TRBV6-6 and J usage is TRBJ2-2, with D hard to call. CDR1 is MNHNY and CDR2 is SVGAGI in the germline V gene (reference sequence). V gave up 6 bases and J gave up 6 bases, with 5 bases separating them. This CDR3 comprises 11 residues.